This T cell receptor beta chain derives from a study of Graves' ophthalmopathy and Graves' hyperthyroidism. Study outcomes and limitations: Separation of ophthalmopathy from stable hyperthyroidism was achieved by a 13-signature model, at approximately 87% sensitivity and under 83% specificity. Most thyroid clonotypes with frequency above 0.001 were detected in blood too.

This clonotype showed up many times. Its antigen is as yet unknown. From fresh peripheral blood, 10 ml in volume, the PBMCs were obtained. The TCR beta CDR3 regions underwent amplification from RNA transcripts. Amplification began with first-round RT-PCR using HTBI primers, then second-round multiplex PCR was performed. Each CDR3 protein gets one entry after TCRdb re-called the multiplex PCR reads with MiXCR. Here the sample spans over 450,000 distinct CDR3 sequences, approximately 15% being singletons. Looked up from germline, CDR1 is SEHNR and CDR2 is FQNEAQ (reference sequence). The CDR3 totals 15 residues. Trimming took 5 bases from V and 5 from J, leaving 16 bases between them.

J is TRBJ1-5 and V is TRBV7-9; D is possibly TRBD1 (5 bases). The clonotype was recovered from a woman aged 30 to 39 with Graves' ophthalmopathy. The sequenced sample consisted of blood. CDR3 DNA: TGTGCCAGCAGCCGCACCGGGACGGGATATCAGCCCCAGCATTTT. This codes for CASSRTGTGYQPQHF.